Shown below are 32 T cell receptor beta chains from a single sample sequenced in a study of technical replicates of blood from a few donors. Data came from immunoSEQ multiplex PCR; TCRdb stores just in-frame clones and leaves some out. The table records about 74,000 clones, more than 85% of them present only once. Sequenced material: T cells isolated from PBMCs. The receptors come from a human donor in good health.

The V call is TRBV27, the J call TRBJ2-3; D is unresolved. The CDR3 is made up of 13 amino acids. Germline V gene data show CDR1 as MNHEY and CDR2 as SMNVEV (reference sequence). Trimming left V 5 bases short and J 1 base short, with 7 bases between. The CDR3 coding sequence is TGTGCCAGCAGTGTTACTCGCACAGATACGCAGTATTTT. It is translated as CASSVTRTDTQYF.

The chain has TRBV5-1 and TRBJ1-5; possible D gene TRBD1, 5 bases. The CDR3 loop spans 15 amino acids. Germline V lookup: CDR1 SGHRS, CDR2 YFSETQ. V shed 8 bases and J shed 0 bases, with 15 bases lying between them. The CDR3 nucleotides read TGCGCCAGTAAACAGGATGGGGCTAGCAATCAGCCCCAGCATTTT. Encoded protein: CASKQDGASNQPQHF.

The chain employs TRBV6-4 and TRBJ2-3; D call uncertain. Germline CDR1 MRHNA, CDR2 SNTAGT. This CDR3 has 14 residues. Trimming left V 2 bases short and J 0 bases short, with 6 bases between. The CDR3 protein is CASSDRVSTDTQYF. Here the CDR3 DNA reads TGTGCCAGCAGTGACCGAGTAAGCACAGATACGCAGTATTTT.

V usage is TRBV5-6 and J usage is TRBJ1-4; 9 nucleotides align to TRBD1. Germline values: CDR1 SGHDT, CDR2 YYEEEE. The CDR3 contains 13 residues. V lost 6 bases to trimming and J lost 7 bases; unmatched junction nucleotides: 4. CDR3 sequence reads: CASMGTGSEKLFF. The CDR3 DNA follows: TGTGCCAGCATGGGGACAGGGAGTGAAAAACTGTTTTTT. The variable domain in full, completed from reference TRBV5-6 and TRBJ1-4, reads DAGVTQSPTHLIKTRGQQVTLRCSPKSGHDTVSWYQQALGQGPQFIFQYYEEEERQRGNFPDRFSGHQFPNYSSELNVNALLLGDSALYLCASMGTGSEKLFFGSGTQLSVL.

The chain recombines TRBV28 with TRBJ2-7; a possible D gene is TRBD2 (7 bases). Trimming took 2 bases from V and 5 from J, leaving 16 bases between them. CDR1 and CDR2 (germline): MDHEN, SYDVKM. The CDR3 extends over 15 amino acids. The CDR3 sequence: CASSLGGGRANEQYF. CDR3 bases: TGTGCCAGCAGTTTAGGCGGGGGCAGGGCCAACGAGCAGTACTTC.

This clone was picked up one time. This chain joins TRBV6-6 and TRBJ1-3; no clear D. V was clipped by 4 bases and J by 2 bases, with 6 bases between them. The CDR3 runs to 13 residues. The V gene's germline CDR1 is MNHNY and CDR2 SVGAGI (reference sequence). Here the CDR3 DNA reads TGTGCCAGCAGTTTCCATCCTGGAAACACCATATATTTT. Translated: CASSFHPGNTIYF.

The chain links TRBV5-1 to TRBJ1-4; tentative D call: TRBD1 (5 bases). Germline-derived CDR1 and CDR2 are SGHRS and YFSETQ. CDR3 length: 15 residues. Trimming removed 4 bases from V and 7 bases from J, with 17 bases in between. Here the CDR3 reads CASSTYRDGSEKLFF. The CDR3 DNA reads TGCGCCAGCAGCACGTACCGGGACGGGAGTGAAAAACTGTTTTTT.

The chain carries TRBV2 and TRBJ2-7, with TRBD2 matching 14 bases. The CDR3 extends over 15 amino acids. Germline CDR1 and CDR2: SNHLY and FYNNEI. The V segment lost 6 bases and the J segment 3 bases; nucleotides outside the gene matches: 4. DNA for the CDR3: TGTGCCAGCAGAACGGGACTAGCGGGAGTCTACGAGCAGTACTTC. Translating it yields CASRTGLAGVYEQYF.

The chain has TRBV5-4 and TRBJ2-7; TRBD2 aligns across 9 bases. V lost 3 bases and J lost 7; bases outside the gene matches: 2. Per the germline V gene, CDR1 is SGHNT and CDR2 is YYREEE (reference sequence). The CDR3 contains 12 residues. In DNA form, the CDR3 reads TGTGCCAGCAGCTCGACTAGCGGAGAGCAGTACTTC. Translating it yields CASSSTSGEQYF.

V gene TRBV6-1 combines with J gene TRBJ2-5, with D possibly TRBD2 on 5 matching bases. Looked up from germline, CDR1 is MNHNS and CDR2 is SASEGT. This CDR3 region has 13 residues. Trimming stripped 4 bases from V and 0 bases from J, with 6 bases between. The CDR3 is CASSADYQETQYF. DNA of the CDR3: TGTGCCAGCAGTGCGGACTACCAAGAGACCCAGTACTTC.

The V gene is TRBV29-1, the J gene TRBJ2-1; TRBD1 matches 8 bases. The V and J ends lost 4 bases and 7 bases, in that order; junction bases with no gene match: 9. This CDR3 has 14 residues. Germline V gene lookup returns CDR1 SQVTM and CDR2 ANQGSEA. This CDR3 is CSVVSPGQVNEQFF. The CDR3 coding sequence is TGCAGCGTTGTATCTCCGGGACAGGTAAATGAGCAGTTCTTC.

The V and J genes are TRBV25-1 and TRBJ1-2; D perhaps matches TRBD1 (5 bases). The CDR3 has 15 amino acids. From germline, CDR1 is MGHDK and CDR2 SYGVNS. Trimming pared 1 base from V and 4 bases from J, leaving 13 bases between. CDR3 nucleotides: TGTGCCAGCAGTGAATCTAGACAGACAATCTATGGCTACACCTTC. This codes for CASSESRQTIYGYTF.

This chain links TRBV6-5 with TRBJ1-3; D may be TRBD1 (6 bases). Germline CDR1 MNHEY, CDR2 SVGAGI. CDR3 length: 14 amino acids. V gave up 8 bases and J gave up 4 bases, with 15 bases separating them. For the CDR3, the DNA is TGTGCCAGCGGGCTTTCAGGGGAAGGAAACACCATATATTTT. Translating gives CASGLSGEGNTIYF.

The chain is built from TRBV7-9 and TRBJ2-7; no definite D call. With 5 bases removed from V and 7 bases from J, the gap between germline ends came to 18 bases. Germline V gives CDR1 SEHNR, CDR2 FQNEAQ (reference sequence). This CDR3 spans 14 amino acids. The CDR3: CASSHRDKAWEQYF. In DNA, the CDR3 is TGTGCCAGCAGCCACCGAGACAAGGCGTGGGAGCAGTACTTC.

The chain recombines TRBV4-2 with TRBJ2-7; 8 bases agree with TRBD1. The germline CDR1 and CDR2 sequences are LGHNA and YNFKEQ. V lost 1 base, J lost 0 bases, and 5 bases stayed unmatched. The CDR3 length is 16 residues. CDR3 nucleotides: TGTGCCAGCAGCCAAGCAAGGACAGGGAGCTCCTACGAGCAGTACTTC. Residues: CASSQARTGSSYEQYF.

On this clone itself: In the same sample, other DNA sequences code for this CDR3. The rearrangement joins TRBV7-3 to TRBJ2-7; no clear D. CDR3 length: 13 amino acids. The V end lost 3 bases, the J end lost 0 bases, and 6 bases lay between the germline ends. The germline V gene has CDR1 SGHTA and CDR2 FQGTGA. The CDR3 loop reads CASSLGLSYEQYF. The CDR3 bases are TGTGCCAGCAGCTTGGGCCTCTCCTACGAGCAGTACTTC. The variable domain in full, completed from reference TRBV7-3 and TRBJ2-7, reads GAGVSQTPSNKVTEKGKYVELRCDPISGHTALYWYRQSLGQGPEFLIYFQGTGAADDSGLPNDRFFAVRPEGSVSTLKIQRTERGDSAVYLCASSLGLSYEQYFGPGTRLTVT.

This chain joins TRBV2 and TRBJ2-7; D is perhaps TRBD1 (6 bases). The V gene lost 6 bases and the J gene lost 3 bases, with 9 bases spanning the gap. CDR1 is SNHLY and CDR2 is FYNNEI in the germline V gene. This CDR3 contains 12 residues. CDR3 protein: CASRSRGYEQYF. CDR3 sequence (DNA): TGTGCCAGCAGAAGCAGGGGCTACGAGCAGTACTTC.

This clone was detected once. V and J are TRBV6-5 and TRBJ1-3, with 7 bases matching TRBD1. Germline CDR1 and CDR2: MNHEY and SVGAGI. The CDR3 covers 15 residues. With V trimmed by 6 bases and J by 0 bases, 5 bases remained unmatched. CDR3 sequence reads: CASSPGGNSGNTIYF. CDR3 in DNA: TGTGCCAGCAGCCCAGGGGGGAACTCTGGAAACACCATATATTTT.

J is TRBJ2-1 and V is TRBV4-2; no clear D. The CDR3 is 13 amino acids. CDR1 and CDR2 from the germline V gene are LGHNA and YNFKEQ. V lost 0 bases and J lost 7, with 7 bases in between. CDR3 sequence: CASSQDAGNEQFF. The CDR3 DNA sequence: TGTGCCAGCAGCCAAGACGCAGGTAATGAGCAGTTCTTC.

The gene calls are TRBV27 and TRBJ2-1, with 11 bases fitting TRBD2. Germline values: CDR1 MNHEY, CDR2 SMNVEV (reference sequence). Unmatched junction bases numbered 8, after V lost 10 bases and J lost 3 bases. The CDR3 is 15 residues long. CDR3 nucleotide sequence: TGTGCCATCTCGAGGGGGACTAGCGGCTACAATGAGCAGTTCTTC. Translation: CAISRGTSGYNEQFF.

The chain employs TRBV2 and TRBJ2-3, with 8 positions matching TRBD1. CDR3 length equals 17 residues. The germline gives CDR1 SNHLY, CDR2 FYNNEI. J gave up 2 bases and V 6 bases, and 13 bases lay outside the gene matches. Here the CDR3 reads CASRTGQGSRYTDTQYF. The CDR3 region has the DNA TGTGCCAGCAGGACCGGACAGGGCAGTCGGTACACAGATACGCAGTATTTT.

The rearrangement uses TRBV6-1 and TRBJ1-5; D may be TRBD1 (6 bases). From germline, CDR1 is MNHNS and CDR2 SASEGT. The CDR3 totals 16 residues. V lost 0 bases, J lost 3 bases, and 12 bases lay in between. The CDR3 DNA reads TGTGCCAGCAGTGAAGCGGGCGGGGGCGTCAATCAGCCCCAGCATTTT. It codes for CASSEAGGGVNQPQHF.

The gene calls are TRBV7-3 and TRBJ2-7; D not certain. This CDR3 is 13 amino acids long. Germline V gene lookup returns CDR1 SGHTA and CDR2 FQGTGA. V lost 5 bases and J 2 bases, leaving 10 bases between the germline ends. The CDR3 reads CASSIGVAYEQYF. Here the CDR3 DNA reads TGTGCCAGCAGCATAGGAGTCGCCTACGAGCAGTACTTC. The full variable domain, rest sourced from reference TRBV7-3 and TRBJ2-7, is GAGVSQTPSNKVTEKGKYVELRCDPISGHTALYWYRQSLGQGPEFLIYFQGTGAADDSGLPNDRFFAVRPEGSVSTLKIQRTERGDSAVYLCASSIGVAYEQYFGPGTRLTVT.

This clone appeared a single time. This chain uses TRBV18 with TRBJ1-5, with D hard to call. From germline, CDR1 is KGHSH and CDR2 LQKENI. Trimming left V 2 bases short and J 2 bases short, with 10 bases between. The CDR3 is made up of 15 amino acids. The CDR3 sequence is CASSPSNERNQPQHF. CDR3 nucleotide sequence: TGTGCCAGCTCACCAAGTAATGAGCGCAATCAGCCCCAGCATTTT. Using reference TRBV18 and TRBJ1-5 for the parts outside the CDR3, the full variable domain is NAGVMQNPRHLVRRRGQEARLRCSPMKGHSHVYWYRQLPEEGLKFMVYLQKENIIDESGMPKERFSAEFPKEGPSILRIQQVVRGDSAAYFCASSPSNERNQPQHFGDGTRLSIL.

This sequence joins TRBV18 and TRBJ2-7; 12 nucleotides match TRBD2. J lost 5 bases, V lost 6 bases, and 20 bases had no gene match. CDR3 length: 19 amino acids. Per germline, CDR1 KGHSH and CDR2 LQKENI. For the CDR3, the DNA is TGTGCCAGCTCCGCGCAGGGGATGCTAGCGGGAGGGCCGGTCGACGAGCAGTACTTC. This encodes CASSAQGMLAGGPVDEQYF.

The CDR3 nucleotides are TGTGCCATACAGCAAGGACAGAGTTCCTACGAGCAGTACTTC. It is translated as CAIQQGQSSYEQYF. This chain uses TRBV28 with TRBJ2-7, with D possibly being TRBD1 (6 bases). Between the trimmed V and J ends, which lost 10 bases and 1 base, there was a span of 17 bases. CDR1 is MDHEN, CDR2 SYDVKM, per germline. The CDR3 spans 14 residues.

The rearrangement uses TRBV4-1 and TRBJ2-1, with TRBD2 matching 8 bases. Per germline, CDR1 MGHRA and CDR2 YSYEKL. The CDR3 consists of 15 residues. V shed 0 bases, J shed 2 bases, and the junction held 0 bases outside the gene matches. The CDR3 sequence is CASSQEREAYNEQFF. DNA for the CDR3: TGCGCCAGCAGCCAAGAGCGGGAGGCCTACAATGAGCAGTTCTTC.

The chain combines TRBV6-5 with TRBJ1-1, with D tentatively TRBD1 (5 bases). Trimming left V 2 bases short and J 5 bases short, with 9 bases between. The CDR3 is 13 amino acids. CDR1 is MNHEY and CDR2 is SVGAGI in the germline V gene. The CDR3 bases are TGTGCCAGCAGTTACACGGGGGAAACTGAAGCTTTCTTT. Amino acid sequence: CASSYTGETEAFF.

The chain is built from TRBV11-3 and TRBJ2-1, with 8 bases lining up with TRBD2. The CDR3 totals 16 residues. The V gene's germline CDR1 is SGHNT and CDR2 YENEEA. The V and J ends lost 1 base and 4 bases, in that order; junction bases with no gene match: 6. The CDR3 protein is CASSLGGASGYNEQFF. The CDR3 DNA reads as TGTGCCAGCAGCTTAGGGGGGGCTAGCGGGTACAATGAGCAGTTCTTC.

The chain combines TRBV5-1 with TRBJ2-5; possible D gene TRBD1, 6 bases. Trimming left V 4 bases short and J 4 bases short, with 11 bases between. CDR1 and CDR2 (germline): SGHRS, YFSETQ. This CDR3 comprises 13 residues. Here the CDR3 reads CASSLQGGETQYF. For the CDR3, the DNA is TGCGCCAGCAGCCTACAAGGGGGAGAGACCCAGTACTTC.

This chain joins TRBV5-1 and TRBJ1-1; 9 nucleotides agree with TRBD1. The germline V gene encodes CDR1 SGHRS and CDR2 YFSETQ. This CDR3 comprises 16 residues. V shed 6 bases, J shed 4 bases, and the junction held 13 bases outside the gene matches. In DNA form, the CDR3 reads TGCGCCAGCACCCTCCCTCAGACAGGGGGAAGCACTGAAGCTTTCTTT. Protein: CASTLPQTGGSTEAFF.

V gene TRBV7-2 combines with J gene TRBJ2-5; D is ambiguous. The germline V and J ends were trimmed by 2 bases and 4 bases, with 11 bases remaining between them. The CDR3 loop spans 14 amino acids. The germline CDR1 and CDR2 sequences are SGHTA and FQGNSA. CDR3 nucleotides: TGTGCCAGCAGCTTATCTTACCTAGGAGAGACCCAGTACTTC. This gives the protein CASSLSYLGETQYF.